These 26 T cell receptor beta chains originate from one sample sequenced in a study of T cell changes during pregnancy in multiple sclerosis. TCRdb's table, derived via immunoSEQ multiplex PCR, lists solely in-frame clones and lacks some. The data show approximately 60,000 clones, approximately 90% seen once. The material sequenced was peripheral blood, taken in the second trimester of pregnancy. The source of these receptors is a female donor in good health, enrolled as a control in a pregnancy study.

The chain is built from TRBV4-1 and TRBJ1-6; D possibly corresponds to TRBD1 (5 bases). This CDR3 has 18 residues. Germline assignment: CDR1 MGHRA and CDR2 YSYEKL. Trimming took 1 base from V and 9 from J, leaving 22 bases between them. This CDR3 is CASSQVLGLGVGGSPLHF. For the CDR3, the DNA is TGCGCCAGCAGCCAAGTTTTGGGACTAGGGGTAGGCGGTTCACCCCTCCACTTT.

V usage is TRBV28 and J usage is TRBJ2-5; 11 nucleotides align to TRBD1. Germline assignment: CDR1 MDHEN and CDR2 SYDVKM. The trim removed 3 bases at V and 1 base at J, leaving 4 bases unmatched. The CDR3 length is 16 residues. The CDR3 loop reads CASSLSGTGGQETQYF. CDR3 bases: TGTGCCAGCAGTTTGAGCGGGACAGGGGGCCAAGAGACCCAGTACTTC. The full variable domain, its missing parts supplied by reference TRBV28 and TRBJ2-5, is DVKVTQSSRYLVKRTGEKVFLECVQDMDHENMFWYRQDPGLGLRLIYFSYDVKMKEKGDIPEGYSVSREKKERFSLILESASTNQTSMYLCASSLSGTGGQETQYFGPGTRLLVL.

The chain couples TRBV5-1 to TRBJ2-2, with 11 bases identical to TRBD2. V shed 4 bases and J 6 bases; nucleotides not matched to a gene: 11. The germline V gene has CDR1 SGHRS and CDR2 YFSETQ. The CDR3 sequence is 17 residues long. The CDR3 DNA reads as TGCGCCAGCAGCCTGATAGCGGGAGGGCCCTCGGCCGGGGAGCTGTTTTTT. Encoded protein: CASSLIAGGPSAGELFF.

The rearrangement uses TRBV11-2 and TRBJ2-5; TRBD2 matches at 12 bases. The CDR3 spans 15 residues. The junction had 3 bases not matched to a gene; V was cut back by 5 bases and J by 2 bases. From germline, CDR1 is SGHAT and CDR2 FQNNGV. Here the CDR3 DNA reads TGTGCCAGCAGCAACCTAGCGGGGGGGCAAGAGACCCAGTACTTC. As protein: CASSNLAGGQETQYF.

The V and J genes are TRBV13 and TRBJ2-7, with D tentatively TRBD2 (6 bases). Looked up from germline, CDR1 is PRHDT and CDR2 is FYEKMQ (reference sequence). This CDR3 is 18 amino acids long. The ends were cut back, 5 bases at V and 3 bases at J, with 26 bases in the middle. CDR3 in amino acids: CASSRAAPTRSLLYEQYF. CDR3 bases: TGTGCCAGCAGCAGAGCAGCCCCGACTAGGTCCTTACTCTACGAGCAGTACTTC.

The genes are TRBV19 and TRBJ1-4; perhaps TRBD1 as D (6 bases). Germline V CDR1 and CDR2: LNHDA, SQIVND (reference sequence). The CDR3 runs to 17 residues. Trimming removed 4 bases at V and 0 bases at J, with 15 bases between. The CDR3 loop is CASSNRTASPTNEKLFF. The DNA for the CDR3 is TGTGCCAGTAGTAACCGGACAGCCAGCCCAACTAATGAAAAACTGTTTTTT.

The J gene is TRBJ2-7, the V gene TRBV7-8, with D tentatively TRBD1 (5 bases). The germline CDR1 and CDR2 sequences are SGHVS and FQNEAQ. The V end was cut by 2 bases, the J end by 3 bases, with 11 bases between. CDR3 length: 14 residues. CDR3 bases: TGTGCCAGCAGCTTACACCCAGGGAACTACGAGCAGTACTTC. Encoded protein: CASSLHPGNYEQYF.

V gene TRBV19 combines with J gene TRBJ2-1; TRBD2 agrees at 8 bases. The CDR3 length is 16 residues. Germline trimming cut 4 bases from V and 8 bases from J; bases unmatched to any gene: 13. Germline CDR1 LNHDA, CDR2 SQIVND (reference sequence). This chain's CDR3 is CASSTSAPSGGDEQFF. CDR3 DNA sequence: TGTGCCAGTAGTACCTCGGCCCCGTCGGGGGGGGATGAGCAGTTCTTC.

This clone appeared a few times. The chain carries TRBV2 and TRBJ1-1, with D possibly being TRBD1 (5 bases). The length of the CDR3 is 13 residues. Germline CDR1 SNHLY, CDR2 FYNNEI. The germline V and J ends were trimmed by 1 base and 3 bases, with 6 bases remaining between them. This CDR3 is CASSEEGYTEAFF. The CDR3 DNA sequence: TGTGCCAGCAGTGAAGAGGGGTACACTGAAGCTTTCTTT.

CDR3 amino acids: CASRKGSGSASTDTQYF. The CDR3 coding sequence is TGTGCCAGCAGGAAAGGATCAGGATCTGCTAGCACAGATACGCAGTATTTT. V usage is TRBV2 and J usage is TRBJ2-3; D call uncertain. CDR3 length equals 17 residues. CDR1 and CDR2 (germline): SNHLY, FYNNEI. V gave up 6 bases and J gave up 0 bases, with 19 bases separating them.

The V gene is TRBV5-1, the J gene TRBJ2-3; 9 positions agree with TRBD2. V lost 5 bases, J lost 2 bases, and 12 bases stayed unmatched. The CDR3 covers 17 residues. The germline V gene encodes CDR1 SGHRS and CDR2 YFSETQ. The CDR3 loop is CASRLNAAGGFTDTQYF. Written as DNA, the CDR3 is TGCGCCAGCAGGCTAAATGCGGCGGGGGGGTTCACAGATACGCAGTATTTT.

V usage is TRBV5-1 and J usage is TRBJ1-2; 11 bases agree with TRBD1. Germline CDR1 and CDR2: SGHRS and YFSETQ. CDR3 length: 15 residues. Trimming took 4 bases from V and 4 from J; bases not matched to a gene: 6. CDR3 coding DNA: TGCGCCAGCAGCCCAGGACAGGGGGCGGTCTATGGCTACACCTTC. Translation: CASSPGQGAVYGYTF.

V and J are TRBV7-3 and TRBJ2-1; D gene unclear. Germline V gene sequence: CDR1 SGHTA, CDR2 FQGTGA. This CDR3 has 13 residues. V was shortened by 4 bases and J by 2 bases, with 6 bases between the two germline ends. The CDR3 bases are TGTGCCAGCAGCTCAAATGCCTACAATGAGCAGTTCTTC. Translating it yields CASSSNAYNEQFF.

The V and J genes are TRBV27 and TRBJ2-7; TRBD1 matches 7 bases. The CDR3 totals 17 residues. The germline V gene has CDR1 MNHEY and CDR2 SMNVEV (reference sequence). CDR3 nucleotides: TGTGCAACTCATGGGGAAATGGACAGGCCTTCCACAATTGAGCAGTACTTC. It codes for CATHGEMDRPSTIEQYF.

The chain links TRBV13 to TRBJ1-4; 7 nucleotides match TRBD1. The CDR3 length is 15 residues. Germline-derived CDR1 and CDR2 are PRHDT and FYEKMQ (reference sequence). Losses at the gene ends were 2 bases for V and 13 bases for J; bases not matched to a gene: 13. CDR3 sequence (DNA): TGTGCCAGCAGCTTACTTGACAGGGCGACTAAGAGACTGTTTTTT. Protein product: CASSLLDRATKRLFF.

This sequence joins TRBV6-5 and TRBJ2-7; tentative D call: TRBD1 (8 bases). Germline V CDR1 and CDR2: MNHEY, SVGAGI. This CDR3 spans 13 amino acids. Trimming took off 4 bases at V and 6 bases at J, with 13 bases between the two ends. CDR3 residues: CASSSQGGTEQYF. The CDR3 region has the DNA TGTGCCAGCAGTTCACAGGGGGGGACCGAGCAGTACTTC.

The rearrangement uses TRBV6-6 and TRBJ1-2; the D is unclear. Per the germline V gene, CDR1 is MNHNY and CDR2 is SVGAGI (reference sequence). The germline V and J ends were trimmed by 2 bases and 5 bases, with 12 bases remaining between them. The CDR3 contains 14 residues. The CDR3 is CASSYKSGSYGYTF. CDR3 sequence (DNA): TGTGCCAGCAGTTACAAGAGCGGGAGTTATGGCTACACCTTC.

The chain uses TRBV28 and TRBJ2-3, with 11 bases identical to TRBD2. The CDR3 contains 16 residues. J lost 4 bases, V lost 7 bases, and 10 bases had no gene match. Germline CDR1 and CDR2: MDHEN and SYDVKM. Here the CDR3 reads CASTPSLAGGADTQYF. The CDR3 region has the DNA TGTGCCAGCACACCCTCCCTAGCGGGAGGTGCAGATACGCAGTATTTT.

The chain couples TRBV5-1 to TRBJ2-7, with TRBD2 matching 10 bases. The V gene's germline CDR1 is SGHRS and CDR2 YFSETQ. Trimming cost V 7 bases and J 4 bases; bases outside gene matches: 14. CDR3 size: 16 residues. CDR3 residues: CASSPLSGRAGYEQYF. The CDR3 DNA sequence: TGCGCCAGCTCCCCTCTGAGCGGGAGGGCAGGGTACGAGCAGTACTTC.

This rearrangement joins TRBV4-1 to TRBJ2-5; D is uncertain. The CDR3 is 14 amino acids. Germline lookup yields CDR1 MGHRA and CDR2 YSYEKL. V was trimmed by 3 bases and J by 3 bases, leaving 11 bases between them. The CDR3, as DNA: TGCGCCAGCAGCCAGCCGGGTACCAAAGAGACCCAGTACTTC. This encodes CASSQPGTKETQYF.

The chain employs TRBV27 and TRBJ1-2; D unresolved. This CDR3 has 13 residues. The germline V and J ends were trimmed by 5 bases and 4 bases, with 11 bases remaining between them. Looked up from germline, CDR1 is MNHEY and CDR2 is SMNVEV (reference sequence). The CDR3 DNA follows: TGTGCCAGCAGTAAAGGTGGAGGCTATGGCTACACCTTC. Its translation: CASSKGGGYGYTF.

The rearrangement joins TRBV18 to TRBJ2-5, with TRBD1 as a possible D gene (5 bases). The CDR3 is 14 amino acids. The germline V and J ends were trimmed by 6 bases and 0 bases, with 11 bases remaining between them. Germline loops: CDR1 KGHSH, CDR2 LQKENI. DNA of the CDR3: TGTGCCAGCTCCCCGACAGAGTACCAAGAGACCCAGTACTTC. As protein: CASSPTEYQETQYF.

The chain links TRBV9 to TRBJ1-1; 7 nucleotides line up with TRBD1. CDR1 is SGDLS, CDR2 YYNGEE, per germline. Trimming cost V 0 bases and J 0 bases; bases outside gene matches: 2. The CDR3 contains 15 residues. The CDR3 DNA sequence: TGTGCCAGCAGCGTAGCGGGACAGATGAACACTGAAGCTTTCTTT. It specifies CASSVAGQMNTEAFF.

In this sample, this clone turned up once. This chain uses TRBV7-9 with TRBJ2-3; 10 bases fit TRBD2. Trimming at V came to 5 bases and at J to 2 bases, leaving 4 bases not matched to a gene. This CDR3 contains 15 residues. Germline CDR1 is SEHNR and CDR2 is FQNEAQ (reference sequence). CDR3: CASSRTSGFTDTQYF. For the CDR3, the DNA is TGTGCCAGCAGCCGGACTAGCGGATTCACAGATACGCAGTATTTT.

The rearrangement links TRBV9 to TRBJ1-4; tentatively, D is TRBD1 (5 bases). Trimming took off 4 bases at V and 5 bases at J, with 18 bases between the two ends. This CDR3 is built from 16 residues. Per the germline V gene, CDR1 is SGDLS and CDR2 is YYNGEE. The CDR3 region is CASSRGTGGDNEKLFF. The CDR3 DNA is TGTGCCAGCAGCAGAGGTACGGGAGGGGACAATGAAAAACTGTTTTTT. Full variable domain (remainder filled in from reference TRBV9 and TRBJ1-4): DSGVTQTPKHLITATGQRVTLRCSPRSGDLSVYWYQQSLDQGLQFLIQYYNGEERAKGNILERFSAQQFPDLHSELNLSSLELGDSALYFCASSRGTGGDNEKLFFGSGTQLSVL.

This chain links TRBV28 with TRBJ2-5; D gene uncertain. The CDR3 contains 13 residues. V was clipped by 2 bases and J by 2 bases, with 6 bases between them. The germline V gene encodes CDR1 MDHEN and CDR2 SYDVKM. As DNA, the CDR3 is TGTGCCAGCAGTTTAGGCTTTCAAGAGACCCAGTACTTC. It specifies CASSLGFQETQYF.